This T cell receptor beta chain was documented in a study of control samples from healthy donors and cancer patients. The V end lost 1 base, the J end lost 4 bases, and 10 bases lay between the germline ends. From germline, CDR1 is SEHNR and CDR2 FQNEAQ (reference sequence). The CDR3 covers 15 residues. Repertoires were generated with immunoSEQ multiplex PCR, while TCRdb's copy carries only in-frame clones and drops some. The sample holds some 71,000 clones, around nine tenths seen once. The sequenced sample consisted of PBMCs. This TCR was sampled from a man in his 60s with colorectal cancer. The rearrangement links TRBV7-9 to TRBJ1-4; no firm D call. The CDR3 coding sequence is TGTGCCAGCAGCTTAGATCGCGGTTATAATGAAAAACTGTTTTTT. Its protein product is CASSLDRGYNEKLFF.